Listed below are T cell receptor beta chains from one sample, sequenced in a study of blood T cell repertoires in COVID-19. Repertoires were generated with immunoSEQ multiplex PCR, while TCRdb's copy carries only in-frame clones and drops some. The sample carries under 150,000 clones, 84% recorded once. The sample comprised peripheral blood. The receptors stem from a human donor in a cohort sampled during active COVID-19. Each CDR3 is given with its conserved first and last residue. Each record gives: clone size, V gene, D gene, J gene, CDR3 DNA, CDR3 protein. D genes are given only for firm matches. Where a row states a size, it is once, few, many or the class of an expanded clone; other rows omit it.

size: NA
V: TRBV14
D: NA
J: TRBJ2-3
DNA: TGTGCCAGCAGCCAAGAGGGGAGGACGACCCGAGATACGCAGTATTTT
CDR3: CASSQEGRTTRDTQYF

size: few
V: TRBV5-4
D: NA
J: TRBJ1-2
DNA: TGTGCCAGCAGCTTGGGTCGGGGATTAGAGCCACACTATGGCTACACCTTC
CDR3: CASSLGRGLEPHYGYTF

size: once
V: TRBV30
D: NA
J: TRBJ1-3
DNA: TGTGCCTGGAGTGTATCCGGGACTGGAAACACCATATATTTT
CDR3: CAWSVSGTGNTIYF

size: NA
V: TRBV7-9
D: NA
J: TRBJ2-5
DNA: TGTGCCAGCAGCTTAAACAGACAAGAGACCCAGTACTTC
CDR3: CASSLNRQETQYF

size: NA
V: TRBV9
D: NA
J: TRBJ1-1
DNA: TGTGCCAGCAGCGAGGGATCAAGGGGCACTGAAGCTTTCTTT
CDR3: CASSEGSRGTEAFF

size: NA
V: TRBV6-2/TRBV6-3
D: NA
J: TRBJ1-1
DNA: TGTGCCAGCAGTTACTTACAGATGAACACTGAAGCTTTCTTT
CDR3: CASSYLQMNTEAFF

size: NA
V: TRBV5-1
D: NA
J: TRBJ1-3
DNA: TGCGCCAGCACAAGGGAGGGCTCTGGAAACACCATATATTTT
CDR3: CASTREGSGNTIYF

size: once
V: TRBV10-3
D: NA
J: TRBJ1-2
DNA: TGTGCCATCAGTGAGTCGGCAGGACAACCCTATGGCTACACCTTC
CDR3: CAISESAGQPYGYTF

size: NA
V: TRBV2
D: NA
J: TRBJ1-5
DNA: TGTGCCAGCAGTGTCGGTCTCGGCAATCAGCCCCAGCATTTT
CDR3: CASSVGLGNQPQHF

size: NA
V: TRBV4-3
D: TRBD2
J: TRBJ2-1
DNA: TGCGCCAGCAGCCAAAACGTCAGGGAGGGTGAGCAGTTCTTC
CDR3: CASSQNVREGEQFF

size: few
V: TRBV4-3
D: NA
J: TRBJ1-1
DNA: TGCGCCAGCAGCCAGTTTTTGGGGGGCACTGAAGCTTTCTTT
CDR3: CASSQFLGGTEAFF

size: NA
V: TRBV2
D: TRBD1
J: TRBJ1-5
DNA: TGTGCCAGCAGAGCGACAGGGTCGGTTATGGGCAATCAGCCCCAGCATTTT
CDR3: CASRATGSVMGNQPQHF

size: NA
V: TRBV2
D: TRBD1
J: TRBJ1-6
DNA: TGTGCCAGCAGTGCCGGGACAGCGTCCTATTCGGCCCTCCACTTT
CDR3: CASSAGTASYSALHF

size: NA
V: TRBV10-2
D: NA
J: TRBJ2-3
DNA: TGCGCCAGCAGTGAGGAGCCCGCAGATACGCAGTATTTT
CDR3: CASSEEPADTQYF

size: NA
V: TRBV21-1
D: NA
J: TRBJ1-2
DNA: TGTGCCAGCAGCAAAGAAGGGACAGGGAAAGACTATGGCTACACCTTC
CDR3: CASSKEGTGKDYGYTF

size: NA
V: TRBV7-9
D: NA
J: TRBJ2-5
DNA: TGTGCCAGCAGCTTAGGCGGCAGGGGAGTGCAAGAGACCCAGTACTTC
CDR3: CASSLGGRGVQETQYF

size: NA
V: TRBV25-1
D: NA
J: TRBJ1-1
DNA: TGTGCCAGCAGTGAATTGGGGGGGAACACTGAAGCTTTCTTT
CDR3: CASSELGGNTEAFF

size: few
V: TRBV10-3
D: NA
J: TRBJ2-2
DNA: TGTGCCATCAGTGAGGTGGGGCCCCTGAACACCGGGGAGCTGTTTTTT
CDR3: CAISEVGPLNTGELFF

size: NA
V: TRBV28
D: TRBD1
J: TRBJ1-5
DNA: TGTGCCAGCAATGAAGACAGGGGTGGCAATCAGCCCCAGCATTTT
CDR3: CASNEDRGGNQPQHF

size: NA
V: TRBV5-6
D: TRBD1
J: TRBJ1-6
DNA: TGTGCCAGCAGCTTGACAGGGGTTAATTCACCCCTCCACTTT
CDR3: CASSLTGVNSPLHF

size: NA
V: TRBV4-1
D: NA
J: TRBJ2-1
DNA: TGCGCCAGCAGCCAAGATAGGGGTTCGGTTGAGCAGTTCTTC
CDR3: CASSQDRGSVEQFF

size: NA
V: TRBV15
D: NA
J: TRBJ2-3
DNA: TGTGCCACCAGCCCTCAGCTGGACTCAGATACGCAGTATTTT
CDR3: CATSPQLDSDTQYF

size: NA
V: TRBV3-1/TRBV3-2
D: TRBD1
J: TRBJ1-1
DNA: TGTGCCAGCAGCCCCCCCGATACGGGACAGGGTTGTATGAACACTGAAGCTTTCTTT
CDR3: CASSPPDTGQGCMNTEAFF

size: NA
V: TRBV5-1
D: TRBD1
J: TRBJ2-7
DNA: TGCGCCAGCAGCGACCCGGGACAGGGCCTTACCTACGAGCAGTACTTC
CDR3: CASSDPGQGLTYEQYF

size: NA
V: TRBV5-1
D: TRBD1
J: TRBJ2-3
DNA: TGCGCCAGCAGCCCCGCGACAGGGGGTTTCACAGATACGCAGTATTTT
CDR3: CASSPATGGFTDTQYF

size: NA
V: TRBV4-3
D: NA
J: TRBJ2-3
DNA: TGCGCCAGCAGCCAAGGAAAAATTTCGGTAGATACGCAGTATTTT
CDR3: CASSQGKISVDTQYF

size: NA
V: TRBV7-9
D: NA
J: TRBJ1-2
DNA: TGTGCCAGCAGCTCCGGTCCAGGAGGCTACACCTTC
CDR3: CASSSGPGGYTF

size: NA
V: TRBV18
D: NA
J: TRBJ2-5
DNA: TGTGCCAGCTCAGAGGGACCGCTTCAGGGGGAGACCCAGTACTTC
CDR3: CASSEGPLQGETQYF

size: NA
V: TRBV19
D: TRBD1
J: TRBJ1-2
DNA: TGTGCCAGTAGTATGGGCAGGGGGCTTGGCTACACCTTC
CDR3: CASSMGRGLGYTF

size: NA
V: TRBV7-3
D: TRBD1
J: TRBJ2-3
DNA: TGTGCCAGCAGCAAACAGGGGGCTACTAGCACAGATACGCAGTATTTT
CDR3: CASSKQGATSTDTQYF

size: NA
V: TRBV4-3
D: TRBD2
J: TRBJ2-1
DNA: TGCGCCAGCAGCCATTCGGGAGGGGCCGGTGAGCAGTTCTTC
CDR3: CASSHSGGAGEQFF

size: once
V: TRBV5-4
D: NA
J: TRBJ1-5
DNA: TGTGCCAGCAGCTTGTCAGGGTCTCAGCCCCAGCATTTT
CDR3: CASSLSGSQPQHF

size: NA
V: TRBV5-1
D: TRBD1
J: TRBJ2-7
DNA: TGCGCCAGCAGCTTGGGGACAGGGGGGCACGAGCAGTACTTC
CDR3: CASSLGTGGHEQYF

size: few
V: TRBV18
D: NA
J: TRBJ1-4
DNA: TGTGCCAGCTCACCCGTCGGAGGTAATGAAAAACTGTTTTTT
CDR3: CASSPVGGNEKLFF

size: NA
V: TRBV5-1
D: TRBD1
J: TRBJ2-5
DNA: TGCGCCAGCAGCTTAGGGACAGGGGGCTTGGAAGAGACCCAGTACTTC
CDR3: CASSLGTGGLEETQYF

size: NA
V: TRBV5-6
D: NA
J: TRBJ2-7
DNA: TGTGCCAGCAGTCCCAGGGCCCGGGAGCAGTACTTC
CDR3: CASSPRAREQYF

size: NA
V: TRBV6-5
D: TRBD1
J: TRBJ1-4
DNA: TGTGCCAGCAGTTACTCGAAGGGGGCGAATGAAAAACTGTTTTTT
CDR3: CASSYSKGANEKLFF

size: NA
V: TRBV7-9
D: TRBD1
J: TRBJ2-4
DNA: TGTGCCAGCAGCGTTATTCAGGGGGCGAGTGCCAAAAACATTCAGTACTTC
CDR3: CASSVIQGASAKNIQYF

size: NA
V: TRBV2
D: NA
J: TRBJ2-7
DNA: TGTGCCAGCACAGGACAGACCTACGAGCAGTACTTC
CDR3: CASTGQTYEQYF

size: NA
V: TRBV28
D: TRBD1
J: TRBJ1-1
DNA: TGTGCCAGCAGTTTAGCGACAGGGCCCACTGAAGCTTTCTTT
CDR3: CASSLATGPTEAFF

size: NA
V: TRBV6-5
D: NA
J: TRBJ2-7
DNA: TGTGCCAGCAGTTACGAGGGGGCCTACGAGCAGTACTTC
CDR3: CASSYEGAYEQYF

size: NA
V: TRBV9
D: NA
J: TRBJ2-5
DNA: TGTGCCAGCAGCCCCCGGGGAGCTGGGCCCCAAGAGACCCAGTACTTC
CDR3: CASSPRGAGPQETQYF

size: NA
V: TRBV5-1
D: NA
J: TRBJ2-1
DNA: TGCGCCAGCAGCTTGGGGACAGTTGATGAGCAGTTCTTC
CDR3: CASSLGTVDEQFF

size: NA
V: TRBV11-2
D: TRBD1
J: TRBJ2-2
DNA: TGTGCCAGCAGCTACCGGAGGACAGGGAATAGCGGGGAGCTGTTTTTT
CDR3: CASSYRRTGNSGELFF

size: NA
V: TRBV19
D: TRBD2
J: TRBJ2-3
DNA: TGTGCCAGTAGCCTTAGCGGGATGGGAACAGATACGCAGTATTTT
CDR3: CASSLSGMGTDTQYF

size: NA
V: TRBV6-5
D: TRBD2
J: TRBJ2-1
DNA: TGTGCCAGCAGTTACGTCAGCGGGGGAGATTACAATGAGCAGTTCTTC
CDR3: CASSYVSGGDYNEQFF

size: NA
V: TRBV19
D: NA
J: TRBJ2-3
DNA: TGTGCCACTGCGGGACCCCCTAGCACAGATACGCAGTATTTT
CDR3: CATAGPPSTDTQYF

size: NA
V: TRBV28
D: TRBD1
J: TRBJ1-2
DNA: TGTGCCAGCAGTCTACTCTCCGGGACAGGAGGAGGCTACACCTTC
CDR3: CASSLLSGTGGGYTF

size: NA
V: TRBV3-1/TRBV3-2
D: NA
J: TRBJ2-7
DNA: TGTGCCAGCAGCCATACCGGGACATCTTCCCAGGGGATTTACGAGCAGTACTTC
CDR3: CASSHTGTSSQGIYEQYF